This T cell receptor (beta chain) was recorded in a study of a mutant IDH1 vaccine in newly diagnosed glioma. Study context: Vaccines began 4-6 weeks after radiotherapy alone, or with temozolomide cycles. The sex distribution of treated patients was about 62% male and about 40% female, with a mean age of roughly 40 years.

The CDR3 runs 13 residues. CDR1 is SGHNT, CDR2 YYREEE, per germline (reference sequence). Trimming removed 4 bases at V and 5 bases at J, with 12 bases between. Turning to this clone: Its antigen is still unknown. The identical CDR3 is also encoded by other nucleotide sequences in the sample.

This sample's time point: week 5, during vaccination. Each vaccine dose was 300 ug of mutant IDH1 20-mer peptide, with topical imiquimod. The protocol was immunoSEQ multiplex PCR, while the TCRdb copy is restricted to in-frame clones and leaves out a portion. The sample carries about 29,000 clones, about nine tenths recorded once. Notes on the study in general: Vaccination induced immune responses in about 93% of patients.

The clonotype was recovered from a middle-aged woman with glioma. Some clones in this sample may be carry-over from other donors' samples. The source was peripheral blood mononuclear cells (PBMCs), collected from a glioma patient whose treatment included an IDH1 peptide vaccine. The chain combines TRBV5-4 with TRBJ2-5; no definite D call. The CDR3 DNA sequence: TGTGCCAGCAGCCCGGGCGGTGGGGAGACCCAGTACTTC. It codes for CASSPGGGETQYF.